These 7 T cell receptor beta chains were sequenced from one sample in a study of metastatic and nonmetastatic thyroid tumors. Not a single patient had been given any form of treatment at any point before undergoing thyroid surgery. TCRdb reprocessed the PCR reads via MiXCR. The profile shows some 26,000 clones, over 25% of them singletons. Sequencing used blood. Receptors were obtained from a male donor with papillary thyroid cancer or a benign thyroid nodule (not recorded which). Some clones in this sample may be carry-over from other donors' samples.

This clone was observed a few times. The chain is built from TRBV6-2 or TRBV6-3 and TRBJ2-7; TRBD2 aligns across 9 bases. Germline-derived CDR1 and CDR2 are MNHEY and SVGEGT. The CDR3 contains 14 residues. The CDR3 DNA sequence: TGTTCCTCGACCTGGACTAGCGCGTCGTACGAGCAGTACTTC. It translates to CSSTWTSASYEQYF.

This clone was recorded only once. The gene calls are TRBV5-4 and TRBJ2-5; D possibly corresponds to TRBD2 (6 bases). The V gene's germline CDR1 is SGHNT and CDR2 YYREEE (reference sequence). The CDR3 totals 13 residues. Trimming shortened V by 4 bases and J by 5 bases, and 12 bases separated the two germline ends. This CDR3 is CASSIGSDETQYF. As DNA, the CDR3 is TGTGCCAGCAGCATCGGGAGCGACGAGACCCAGTACTTC. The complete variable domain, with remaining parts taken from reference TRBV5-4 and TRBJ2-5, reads ETGVTQSPTHLIKTRGQQVTLRCSSQSGHNTVSWYQQALGQGPQFIFQYYREEENGRGNFPPRFSGLQFPNYSSELNVNALELDDSALYLCASSIGSDETQYFGPGTRLLVL.

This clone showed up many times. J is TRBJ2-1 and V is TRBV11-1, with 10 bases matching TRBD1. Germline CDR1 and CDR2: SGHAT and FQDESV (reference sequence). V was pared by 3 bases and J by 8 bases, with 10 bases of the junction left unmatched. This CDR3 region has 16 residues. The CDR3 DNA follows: TGTGCCAGCAGCTTGGACCGGGACAGGGGATCGGATGAGCAGTTCTTC. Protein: CASSLDRDRGSDEQFF. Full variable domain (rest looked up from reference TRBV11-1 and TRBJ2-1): EAEVAQSPRYKITEKSQAVAFWCDPISGHATLYWYRQILGQGPELLVQFQDESVVDDSQLPKDRFSAERLKGVDSTLKIQPAELGDSAMYLCASSLDRDRGSDEQFFGPGTRLTVL.

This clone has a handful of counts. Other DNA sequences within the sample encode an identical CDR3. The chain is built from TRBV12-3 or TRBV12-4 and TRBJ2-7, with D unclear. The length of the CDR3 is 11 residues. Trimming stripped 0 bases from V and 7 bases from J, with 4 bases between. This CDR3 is CASSLAGEQYF. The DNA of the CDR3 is TGTGCCAGCAGTTTAGCTGGTGAGCAGTACTTC.

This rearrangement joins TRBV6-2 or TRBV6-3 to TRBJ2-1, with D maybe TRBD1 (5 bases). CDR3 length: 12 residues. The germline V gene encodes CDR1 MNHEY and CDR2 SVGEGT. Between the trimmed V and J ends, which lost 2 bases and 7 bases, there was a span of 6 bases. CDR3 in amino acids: CASSYKGNEQFF. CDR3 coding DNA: TGTGCCAGCAGTTACAAGGGGAATGAGCAGTTCTTC.

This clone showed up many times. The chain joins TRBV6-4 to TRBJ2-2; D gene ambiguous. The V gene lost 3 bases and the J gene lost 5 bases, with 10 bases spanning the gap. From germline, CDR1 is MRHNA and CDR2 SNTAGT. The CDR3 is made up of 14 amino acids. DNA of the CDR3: TGTGCCAGCAGTGAATTGGCGTGGACCGGGGAGCTGTTTTTT. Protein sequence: CASSELAWTGELFF.

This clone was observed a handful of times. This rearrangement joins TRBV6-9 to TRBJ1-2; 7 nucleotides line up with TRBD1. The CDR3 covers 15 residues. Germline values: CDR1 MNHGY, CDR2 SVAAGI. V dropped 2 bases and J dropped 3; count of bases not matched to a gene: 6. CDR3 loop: CASSYNTGEDYGYTF. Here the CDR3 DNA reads TGTGCCAGCAGTTATAACACAGGGGAGGACTATGGCTACACCTTC.